This T cell receptor (beta chain) was documented in a study of blood T cell repertoires in COVID-19. This CDR3 spans 19 amino acids. Germline V CDR1 and CDR2: MGHRA, YSYEKL. V was clipped by 3 bases and J by 0 bases, with 23 bases between them. Under the authors' procedure: Amplification with reference gene primers provided the estimates of nucleated cell counts. Method: immunoSEQ multiplex PCR; TCRdb's copy keeps in-frame clones and lacks some. V and J calls and clone size are as listed in that table; D and trimming were resolved from the DNA. The sample shows approximately 220,000 clones, around 85% of them seen only once. Participant-reported clinical history was the basis for cohort assignment.

Specimen: PBMCs or T cells enriched from blood (not recorded which). This clonotype was sampled from a woman aged 40-49 years with acute COVID-19. J is TRBJ1-1 and V is TRBV4-1; perhaps TRBD1 as D (6 bases). The DNA for the CDR3 is TGCGCCAGCAGCCACGGCCCCCTTACAGGGAGAGGGATGAACACTGAAGCTTTCTTT. Encoded protein: CASSHGPLTGRGMNTEAFF.